Listed below are T cell receptor beta chains from one sample, sequenced in a study of monozygotic twins with inflammatory bowel disease. TCRdb reprocessed the 5' RACE reads and stores each CDR3 protein as one record, lacking DNA. Its table lists about 380,000 distinct CDR3 sequences. Sequenced input: blood. Source of these receptors: a human donor with ulcerative colitis or Crohn's disease, or a healthy co-twin of an affected twin (not recorded which). CDR3s include the opening cysteine and the closing phenylalanine or tryptophan.

j_call,v_call,cdr3_aa
TRBJ1-2,TRBV5-1,CASSLDPGVRGYTF
TRBJ1-5,TRBV7-2,CASSLGRTRNQPQHF
TRBJ2-5,TRBV6-6,CATGRGVETQYF
TRBJ2-1,TRBV7-6,CASSGTGTGGGYNEQFF
TRBJ1-2,TRBV7-9,CASSLMSEGGYTF
TRBJ2-5,TRBV12-3/TRBV12-4,CASSYRGGQETQYF
TRBJ2-3,TRBV7-2,CASSRRLAGGTDTQYF
TRBJ2-4,TRBV5-4,CASSPGQGSKNIQYF
TRBJ2-1,TRBV6-2/TRBV6-3,CASSVLAGGDEQFF
TRBJ2-1,TRBV5-1,CASSLGGPSSYNEQFF
TRBJ2-3,TRBV6-1,CASSEIGGGVTDTQYF
TRBJ1-3,TRBV20-1,CSATGRGNTIYF
TRBJ2-4,TRBV5-1,CASSASPGHDKNIQYF
TRBJ1-2,TRBV7-2,CASSSLQTGTPLGGYTF
TRBJ1-4,TRBV7-2,CASSLTGVREKLFF
TRBJ2-5,TRBV6-5,CASSLLAGDQETQYF
TRBJ2-2,TRBV4-1,CASSQEPQRDLAGTGELFF
TRBJ1-2,TRBV29-1,CSVGPQAHGYTF
TRBJ1-3,TRBV5-5,CASSLARTGWAGNTIYF
TRBJ2-1,TRBV7-3,CASSLLAGSSYNEQFF
TRBJ1-2,TRBV7-2,CASSQARGANYGYTF
TRBJ1-2,TRBV6-2/TRBV6-3,CASSQDKGYSYGYTF
TRBJ2-3,TRBV13,CASSLRSLGGRDTQYF
TRBJ1-1,TRBV20-1,CSAVGVRGMNTEAFF
TRBJ2-1,TRBV30,CAWSVGRLAGWNEQFF
TRBJ1-4,TRBV12-3/TRBV12-4,CASSPPGQGNEKLFF
TRBJ2-7,TRBV7-6,CASSLDRTTYEQYF
TRBJ2-7,TRBV9,CASSGGLAGPHEQYF
TRBJ1-5,TRBV25-1,CASSARQGGNQPQHF
TRBJ1-2,TRBV30,CAWRTQGVHHGYTF
TRBJ2-5,TRBV5-1,CASSLMASLGETQYF
TRBJ2-5,TRBV7-2,CASSLVASGGVETQYF
TRBJ2-1,TRBV6-1,CASSRGTSGSYNEQFF
TRBJ2-2,TRBV5-4,CASSLARTGYGELFF
TRBJ1-6,TRBV5-1,CASSLATAGTANSPLHF
TRBJ1-1,TRBV14,CASQGQLNTEAFF
TRBJ2-5,TRBV10-3,CAISYTDQETQYF
TRBJ2-5,TRBV12-3/TRBV12-4,CASSRTNRKTQYF
TRBJ2-1,TRBV4-3,CASSQGVVNTYNEQFF
TRBJ2-3,TRBV5-1,CASSVTSGTSTDTQYF
TRBJ2-2,TRBV9,CASSPRQVLTGELFF
TRBJ2-7,TRBV19,CASRGKNSYEQYF
TRBJ2-2,TRBV4-1,CASSQALALGELFF
TRBJ1-1,TRBV5-1,CASSFLDRDGIEAFF
TRBJ2-1,TRBV4-2,CASSQFAGLSYNEQFF
TRBJ2-3,TRBV7-6,CASSPTGPPSTDTQYF
TRBJ1-4,TRBV10-3,CAISESQEKLFF
TRBJ1-1,TRBV12-3/TRBV12-4,CASTLSGGWGTEAFF
TRBJ1-5,TRBV7-2,CASSSMGQSYQPQHF
TRBJ2-1,TRBV5-1,CASSLMTGGSYNEQFF
TRBJ2-3,TRBV6-1,CASSQPTGTLSTDTQYF
TRBJ2-1,TRBV4-2,CASSPSGGYLSNEQFF
TRBJ2-3,TRBV18,CASSPIGQGTDTQYF
TRBJ2-7,TRBV20-1,CSARGATSVYEQYF